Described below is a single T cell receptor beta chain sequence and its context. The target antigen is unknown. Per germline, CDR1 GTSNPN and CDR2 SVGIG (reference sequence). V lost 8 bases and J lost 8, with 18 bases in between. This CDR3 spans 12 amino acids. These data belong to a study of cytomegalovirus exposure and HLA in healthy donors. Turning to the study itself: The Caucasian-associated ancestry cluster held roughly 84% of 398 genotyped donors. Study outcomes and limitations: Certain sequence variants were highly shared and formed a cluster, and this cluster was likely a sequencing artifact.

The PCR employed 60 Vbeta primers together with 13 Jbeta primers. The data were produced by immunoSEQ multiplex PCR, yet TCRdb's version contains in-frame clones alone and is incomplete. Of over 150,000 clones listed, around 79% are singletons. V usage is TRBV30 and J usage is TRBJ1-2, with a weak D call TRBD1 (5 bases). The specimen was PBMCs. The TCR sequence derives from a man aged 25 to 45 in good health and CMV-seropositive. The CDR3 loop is CAGGVVLGGYTF. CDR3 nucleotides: TGTGCCGGGGGGGTGGTGCTCGGGGGCTACACCTTC.